The table lists the clone carrying this T cell receptor beta chain with a few counts. The antigen is not known. In the same sample, other DNA sequences code for this CDR3. This sample's treatment: oral pan-JAK inhibitor, 5-10 mg twice daily. This sample was included in a study of CD8+ T cells in alopecia areata. Study findings and constraints: More clonal than normal scalp was lesional scalp, particularly alopecia totalis/universalis. Sequence data from scalp samples additionally include resident alphabeta T cells of normal skin. Persistence in scalp and blood during tofacitinib was observed for many expanded lesional clones. Just one nonresponder means the tie between baseline CD8+ expansion and response stays uncertain.

Reverse transcribed after extraction, RNA yielded cDNA as the sequencing template. The method was immunoSEQ multiplex PCR; TCRdb's version includes in-frame clones alone and lacks a portion of them. The table lists roughly 220,000 clones, around two fifths of them singletons, with roughly 0.5% in the top ten. Germline CDR1 reads GTSNPN; CDR2 reads SVGIG (reference sequence). The CDR3 totals 11 residues. Trimming took 8 bases from V and 0 from J, leaving 7 bases between them. Sequencing was performed on CD4+ T cells sorted from blood, taken at approximately week 30, from a patient treated with tofacitinib. The rearrangement joins TRBV30 to TRBJ1-2, with a possible D match to TRBD1 (5 bases). The receptor was derived from a human donor with alopecia areata. The CDR3 protein is CARGANYGYTF. Here the CDR3 DNA reads TGTGCCCGGGGGGCTAACTATGGCTACACCTTC.